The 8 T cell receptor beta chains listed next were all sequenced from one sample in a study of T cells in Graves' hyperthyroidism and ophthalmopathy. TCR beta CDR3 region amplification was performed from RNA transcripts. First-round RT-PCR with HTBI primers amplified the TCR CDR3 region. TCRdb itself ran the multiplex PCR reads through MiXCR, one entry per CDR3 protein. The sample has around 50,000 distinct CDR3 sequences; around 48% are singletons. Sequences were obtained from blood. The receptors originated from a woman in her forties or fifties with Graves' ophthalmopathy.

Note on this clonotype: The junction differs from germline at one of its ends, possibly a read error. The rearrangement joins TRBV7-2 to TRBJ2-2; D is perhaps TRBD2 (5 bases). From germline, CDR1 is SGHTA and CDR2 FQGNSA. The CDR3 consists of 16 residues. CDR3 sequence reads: CASSFGFRGNTGELFF. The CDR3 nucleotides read TGTGCCAGCAGCTTTGGCTTCCGAGGGAACACCGGGGAGCTGTTTTTC.

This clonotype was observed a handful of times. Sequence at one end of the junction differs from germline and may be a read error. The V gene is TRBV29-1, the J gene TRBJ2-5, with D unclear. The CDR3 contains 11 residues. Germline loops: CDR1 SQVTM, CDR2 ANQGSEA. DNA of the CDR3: TGCGGCGTTGAATGGGTAGAGACCCAATACTTC. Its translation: CGVEWVETQYF.

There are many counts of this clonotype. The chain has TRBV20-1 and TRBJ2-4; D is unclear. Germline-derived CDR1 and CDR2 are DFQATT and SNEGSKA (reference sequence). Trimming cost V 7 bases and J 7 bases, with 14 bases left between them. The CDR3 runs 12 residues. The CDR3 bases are TGCAGTGGCCTGGACGGCAGGAACATTCAGTACTTC. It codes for CSGLDGRNIQYF.

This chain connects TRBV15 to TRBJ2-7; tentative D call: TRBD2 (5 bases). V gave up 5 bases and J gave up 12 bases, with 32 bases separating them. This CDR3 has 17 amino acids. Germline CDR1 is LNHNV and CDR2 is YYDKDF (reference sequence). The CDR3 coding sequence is TGTGCCACCAGCGCCTCCGCCCCCCGGGGTGCGAGAGCCAAGCGGTACTTC. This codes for CATSASAPRGARAKRYF.

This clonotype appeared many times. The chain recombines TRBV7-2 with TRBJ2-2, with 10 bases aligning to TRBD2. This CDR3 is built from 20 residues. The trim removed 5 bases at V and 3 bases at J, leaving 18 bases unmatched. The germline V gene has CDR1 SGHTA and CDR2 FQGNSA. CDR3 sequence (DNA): TGTGCCAGCAGCGTAGTATCATGGGCTAGCGGGAGATGGGACACCGGGGAGCTGTTTTTT. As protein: CASSVVSWASGRWDTGELFF.

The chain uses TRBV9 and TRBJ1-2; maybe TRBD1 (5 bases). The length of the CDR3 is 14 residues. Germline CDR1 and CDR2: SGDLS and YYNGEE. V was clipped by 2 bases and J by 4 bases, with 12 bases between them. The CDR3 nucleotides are TGTGCCAGCAGCGTTGAGGCAGGGTCCTATGGCTACACCTTC. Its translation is CASSVEAGSYGYTF. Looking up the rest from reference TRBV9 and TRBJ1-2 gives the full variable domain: DSGVTQTPKHLITATGQRVTLRCSPRSGDLSVYWYQQSLDQGLQFLIQYYNGEERAKGNILERFSAQQFPDLHSELNLSSLELGDSALYFCASSVEAGSYGYTFGSGTRLTVV.

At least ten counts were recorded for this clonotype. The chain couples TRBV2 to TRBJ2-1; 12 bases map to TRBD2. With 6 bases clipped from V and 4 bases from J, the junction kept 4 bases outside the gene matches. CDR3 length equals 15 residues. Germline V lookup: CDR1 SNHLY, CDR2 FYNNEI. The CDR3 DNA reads TGTGCCAGCAGCCTCACTAGCGGGGGGTACAATGAGCAGTTCTTC. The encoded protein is CASSLTSGGYNEQFF.

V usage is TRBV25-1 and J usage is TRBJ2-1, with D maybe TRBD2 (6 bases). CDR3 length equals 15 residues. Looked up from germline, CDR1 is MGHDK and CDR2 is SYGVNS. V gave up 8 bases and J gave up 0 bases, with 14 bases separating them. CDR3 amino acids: CASSPREDSYNEQFF. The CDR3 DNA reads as TGTGCCAGCTCACCAAGGGAGGACTCCTACAATGAGCAGTTCTTC.